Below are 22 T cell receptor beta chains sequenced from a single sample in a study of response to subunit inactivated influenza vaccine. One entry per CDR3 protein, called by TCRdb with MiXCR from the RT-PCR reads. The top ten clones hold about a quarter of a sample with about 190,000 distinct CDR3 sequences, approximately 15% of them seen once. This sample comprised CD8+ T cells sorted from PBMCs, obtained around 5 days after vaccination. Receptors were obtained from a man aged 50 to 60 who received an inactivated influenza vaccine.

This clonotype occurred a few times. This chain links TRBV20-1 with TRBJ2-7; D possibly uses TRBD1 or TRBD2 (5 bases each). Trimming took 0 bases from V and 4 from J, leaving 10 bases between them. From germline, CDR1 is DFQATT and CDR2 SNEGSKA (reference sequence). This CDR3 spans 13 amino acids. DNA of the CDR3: TGCAGTGCTAGAGATCGGGGCCATTACGAGCAGTACTTC. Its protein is CSARDRGHYEQYF.

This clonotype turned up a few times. CDR3 coding DNA: TGCAGCGTTGAAGATCGTCGAAGGAGCTCCTACGAGCAGTACTTC. Translating it yields CSVEDRRRSSYEQYF. The gene calls are TRBV29-1 and TRBJ2-7, with no clear D. V lost 0 bases, J lost 0 bases, and 12 bases lay in between. Looked up from germline, CDR1 is SQVTM and CDR2 is ANQGSEA. CDR3 size: 15 residues.

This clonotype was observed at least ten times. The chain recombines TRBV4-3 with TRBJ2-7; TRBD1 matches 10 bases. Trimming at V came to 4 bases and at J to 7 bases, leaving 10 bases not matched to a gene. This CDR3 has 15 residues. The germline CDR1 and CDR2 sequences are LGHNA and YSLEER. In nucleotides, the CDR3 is TGCGCCAGCAGCCCAACGTTTGGGACAGGGGAAGAGCAGTACTTC. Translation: CASSPTFGTGEEQYF.

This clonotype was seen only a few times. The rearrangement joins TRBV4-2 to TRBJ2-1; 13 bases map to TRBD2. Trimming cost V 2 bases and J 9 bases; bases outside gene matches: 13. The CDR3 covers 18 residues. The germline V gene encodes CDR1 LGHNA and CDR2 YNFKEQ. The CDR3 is CASSQRSPGLAGHSEQFF. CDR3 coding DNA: TGTGCCAGCAGCCAACGTTCGCCGGGACTAGCGGGGCATAGTGAGCAGTTCTTC.

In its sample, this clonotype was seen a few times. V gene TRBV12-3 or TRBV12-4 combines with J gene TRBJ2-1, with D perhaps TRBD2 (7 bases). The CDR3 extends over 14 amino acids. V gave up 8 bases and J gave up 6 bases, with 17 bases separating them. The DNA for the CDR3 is TGTGCCAGCGGTGGACAGTCGGGGGGCAATGAGCAGTTCTTC. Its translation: CASGGQSGGNEQFF.

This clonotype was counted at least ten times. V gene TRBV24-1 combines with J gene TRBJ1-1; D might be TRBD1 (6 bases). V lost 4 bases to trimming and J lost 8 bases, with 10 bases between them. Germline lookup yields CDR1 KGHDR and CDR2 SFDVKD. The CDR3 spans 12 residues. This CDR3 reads CATSEPGQEAFF. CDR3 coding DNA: TGTGCCACCAGTGAACCCGGACAGGAAGCTTTCTTT.

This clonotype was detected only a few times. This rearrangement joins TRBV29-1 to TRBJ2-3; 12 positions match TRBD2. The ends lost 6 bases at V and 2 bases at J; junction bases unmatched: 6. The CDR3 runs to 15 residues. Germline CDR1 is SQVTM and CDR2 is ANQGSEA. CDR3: CSVPGLAGLTDTQYF. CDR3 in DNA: TGCAGCGTCCCGGGACTAGCGGGCCTCACAGATACGCAGTATTTT.

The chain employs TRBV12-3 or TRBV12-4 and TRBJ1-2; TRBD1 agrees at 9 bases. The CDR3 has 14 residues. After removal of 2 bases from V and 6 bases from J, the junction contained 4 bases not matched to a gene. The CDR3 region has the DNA TGTGCCAGCAGTTTAAGTGGGACAGGGCATGGCTACACCTTC. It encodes CASSLSGTGHGYTF.

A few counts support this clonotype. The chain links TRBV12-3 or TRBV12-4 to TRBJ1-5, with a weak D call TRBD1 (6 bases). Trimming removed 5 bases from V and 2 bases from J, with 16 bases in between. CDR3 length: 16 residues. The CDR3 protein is CASSDPSGGGNQPQHF. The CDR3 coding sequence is TGTGCCAGCAGTGACCCCTCCGGGGGCGGCAATCAGCCCCAGCATTTT.

The DNA of the CDR3 is TGTGCCAGCGGCCGGGGGGAGGTGGCCTACACCGGGGAGCTGTTTTTT. It translates to CASGRGEVAYTGELFF. The rearrangement joins TRBV6-1 to TRBJ2-2; 7 bases match TRBD2. CDR1 MNHNS and CDR2 SASEGT come from the germline V gene. The CDR3 length is 16 residues. V lost 8 bases, J lost 3 bases, and 12 bases stayed unmatched.

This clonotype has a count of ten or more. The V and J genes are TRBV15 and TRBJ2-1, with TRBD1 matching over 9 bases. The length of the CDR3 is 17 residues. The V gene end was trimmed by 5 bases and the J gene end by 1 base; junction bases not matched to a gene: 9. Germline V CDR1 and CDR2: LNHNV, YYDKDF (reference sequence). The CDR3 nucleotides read TGTGCCACCAGCTCACGGACAGGGGCAGTATCCTACAATGAGCAGTTCTTC. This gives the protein CATSSRTGAVSYNEQFF.

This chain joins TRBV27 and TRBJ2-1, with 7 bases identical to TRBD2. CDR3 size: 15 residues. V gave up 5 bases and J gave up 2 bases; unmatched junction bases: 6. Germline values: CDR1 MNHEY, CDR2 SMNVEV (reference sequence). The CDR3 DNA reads TGTGCCAGCAGTCCATCTAGCGGTACCTACAATGAGCAGTTCTTC. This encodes CASSPSSGTYNEQFF.

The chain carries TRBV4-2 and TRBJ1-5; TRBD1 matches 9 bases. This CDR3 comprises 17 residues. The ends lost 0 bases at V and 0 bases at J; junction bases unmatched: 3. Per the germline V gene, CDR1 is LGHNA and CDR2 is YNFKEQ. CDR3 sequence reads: CASSQEQGAYSNQPQHF. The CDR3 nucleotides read TGTGCCAGCAGCCAAGAACAGGGGGCTTATAGCAATCAGCCCCAGCATTTT.

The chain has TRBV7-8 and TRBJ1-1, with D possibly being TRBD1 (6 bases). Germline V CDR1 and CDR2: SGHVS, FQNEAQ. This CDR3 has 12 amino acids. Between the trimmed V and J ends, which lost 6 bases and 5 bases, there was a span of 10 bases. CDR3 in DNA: TGTGCCAGCAGAGAGGGGGGAACTGAAGCTTTCTTT. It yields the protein CASREGGTEAFF.

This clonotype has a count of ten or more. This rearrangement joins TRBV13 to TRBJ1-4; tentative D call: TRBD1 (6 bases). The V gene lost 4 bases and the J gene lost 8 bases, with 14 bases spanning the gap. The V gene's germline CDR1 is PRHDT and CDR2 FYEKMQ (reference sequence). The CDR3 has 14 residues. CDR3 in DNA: TGTGCCAGCAGCTCCAGGGGAATAGGGGAAAAACTGTTTTTT. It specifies CASSSRGIGEKLFF.

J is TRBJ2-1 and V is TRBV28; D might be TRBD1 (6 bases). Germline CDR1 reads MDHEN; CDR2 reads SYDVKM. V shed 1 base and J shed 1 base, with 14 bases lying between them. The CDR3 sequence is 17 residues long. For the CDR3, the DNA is TGTGCCAGCAGTTTATTTCTTGACGGGACATCCTACAATGAGCAGTTCTTC. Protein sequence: CASSLFLDGTSYNEQFF.

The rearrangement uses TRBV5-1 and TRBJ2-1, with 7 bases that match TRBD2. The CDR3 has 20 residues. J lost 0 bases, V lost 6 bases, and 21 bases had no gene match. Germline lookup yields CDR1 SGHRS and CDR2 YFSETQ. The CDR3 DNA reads TGCGCCAGCATCCTAGGTGGGCTAGCGGACAAGTTAAGCTCCTACAATGAGCAGTTCTTC. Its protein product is CASILGGLADKLSSYNEQFF.

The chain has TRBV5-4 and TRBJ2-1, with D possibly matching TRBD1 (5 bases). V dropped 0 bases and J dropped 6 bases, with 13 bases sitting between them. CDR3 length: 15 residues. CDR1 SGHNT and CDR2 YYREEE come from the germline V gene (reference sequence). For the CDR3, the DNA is TGTGCCAGCAGCTTGGGGCAGGGTTTCGGCAATGAGCAGTTCTTC. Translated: CASSLGQGFGNEQFF.

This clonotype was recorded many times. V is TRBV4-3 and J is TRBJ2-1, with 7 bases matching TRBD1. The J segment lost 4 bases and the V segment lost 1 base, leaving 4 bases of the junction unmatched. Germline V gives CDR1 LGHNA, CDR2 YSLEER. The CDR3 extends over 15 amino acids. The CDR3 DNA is TGCGCCAGCAGCCAAGGGGACAGAGAATACAATGAGCAGTTCTTC. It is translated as CASSQGDREYNEQFF.

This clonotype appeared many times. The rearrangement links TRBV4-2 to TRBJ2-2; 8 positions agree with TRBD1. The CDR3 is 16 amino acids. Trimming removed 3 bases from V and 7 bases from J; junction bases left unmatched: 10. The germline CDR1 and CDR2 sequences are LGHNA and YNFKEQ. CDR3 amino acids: CASSQARGQGFGELFF. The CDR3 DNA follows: TGTGCCAGCAGCCAGGCCCGAGGACAGGGCTTCGGGGAGCTGTTTTTT.

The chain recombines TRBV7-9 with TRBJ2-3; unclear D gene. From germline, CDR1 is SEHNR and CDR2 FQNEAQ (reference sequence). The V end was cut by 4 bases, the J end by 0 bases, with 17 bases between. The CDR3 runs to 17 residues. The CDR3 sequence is CASSSTITLGSTDTQYF. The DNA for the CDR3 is TGTGCCAGCAGCTCTACAATTACACTGGGGAGCACAGATACGCAGTATTTT.

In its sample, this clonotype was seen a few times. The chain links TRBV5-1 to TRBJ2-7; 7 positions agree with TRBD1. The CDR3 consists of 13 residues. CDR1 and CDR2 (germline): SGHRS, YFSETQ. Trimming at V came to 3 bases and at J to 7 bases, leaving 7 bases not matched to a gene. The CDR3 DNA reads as TGCGCCAGCAGCTACACAGGGGCGAGTGAGCAGTACTTC. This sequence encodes CASSYTGASEQYF.